A selection of T cell receptor beta chains follows, all from one sample in a study of shared clonotypes between healthy human individuals. Profiled with immunoSEQ multiplex PCR; TCRdb holds only in-frame clones, not every one. The data contain some 980,000 clones, less than 85% of them seen just once; the ten biggest clones take up nearly 1.5%. The material sequenced was memory CD4+ T cells sorted from blood. The receptors shown here come from a young man in good health. CDR3s include the opening cysteine and the closing phenylalanine or tryptophan. Each record gives: V gene, D gene, J gene, clone size, CDR3 DNA, CDR3 protein. A D gene is named only where the DNA matches it firmly. Where a row states a size, it is once, few, many or the class of an expanded clone; other rows omit it.

>TRBV11-2|.|TRBJ1-1|few
TGTGCCAGCAGCTTCCAAATCACTGAAGCTTTCTTT
CASSFQITEAFF
>TRBV6-6|.|TRBJ1-2|few
TGTGCCAGCAGTTACTCGCCGGATCCGGGCTATGGCTACACCTTC
CASSYSPDPGYGYTF
>TRBV18|TRBD2|TRBJ2-7|.
TGTGCCAGCTCCCCTTATCATAGCGGGGCCTACGAGCAGTACTTC
CASSPYHSGAYEQYF
>TRBV4-3|TRBD1|TRBJ2-3|.
TGCGCCAGCAGCCCCGGACAGGGGAGCACAGATACGCAGTATTTT
CASSPGQGSTDTQYF
>TRBV18|.|TRBJ1-3|few
TGTGCCAGCTCACCGTCCGAATCTGTCTCTGGAAACACCATATATTTT
CASSPSESVSGNTIYF
>TRBV7-7|.|TRBJ2-2|once
TGTGCGATAGACCGCTCGGAGACCGGGGAGCTGTTTTTT
CAIDRSETGELFF
>TRBV10-1|TRBD2|TRBJ2-1|.
TGCGCCAGCAGTGAGTCGGCTAGCGGGAGTAATGAGCAGTTCTTC
CASSESASGSNEQFF
>TRBV18|TRBD1|TRBJ1-5|once
TGTGCCAGCTCACCAGGGACAGAGCAGCCCCAGCATTTT
CASSPGTEQPQHF
>TRBV25-1|.|TRBJ2-2|.
TGTGCCAGCAGTGGTAATTTGAACACCGGGGAGCTGTTTTTT
CASSGNLNTGELFF
>TRBV5-1|.|TRBJ1-3|.
TGCGCCAGCAGCTTGGGGCAGGGGCGCGGAAACACCATATATTTT
CASSLGQGRGNTIYF
>TRBV7-8|TRBD1|TRBJ2-5|.
TGTGCCAGCAGCTTGGGGACAGCTCAAGAGACCCAGTACTTC
CASSLGTAQETQYF
>TRBV5-6|TRBD2|TRBJ2-2|many
TGTGCCAGCAGTCCTAGCGGGAGTAGGACCGGGGAGCTGTTTTTT
CASSPSGSRTGELFF
>TRBV9|.|TRBJ2-1|.
TGTGCCAGCAGCAAAGACGTTTGGACGAACAATGAGCAATTCTTC
CASSKDVWTNNEQFF
>TRBV5-1|.|TRBJ1-1|.
TGCGCCAGCAGCTCAGGACAGATGAACTCGAACACTGAAGCTTTCTTT
CASSSGQMNSNTEAFF
>TRBV29-1|.|TRBJ1-2|.
TGCAGCGTTGAATTCGGGACTCGGGGGGGCTACACCTTC
CSVEFGTRGGYTF
>TRBV10-3|.|TRBJ2-2|.
TGTGCCATCAGTGAGTCCCTCACCGGGGAGCTGTTTTTT
CAISESLTGELFF
>TRBV29-1|TRBD1|TRBJ2-1|.
TGCAGCGTTGAACCAGGGGGTACGGACAATGAGCAGTTCTTC
CSVEPGGTDNEQFF
>TRBV5-4|.|TRBJ2-5|.
TGTGCCAGCAGCTGGGCGACACAAGAGACCCAGTACTTC
CASSWATQETQYF
>TRBV7-9|TRBD1|TRBJ2-5|.
TGTGCCAGCAGCTGGGACAGGGGGCAGGAGACCCAGTACTTC
CASSWDRGQETQYF
>TRBV19|TRBD1|TRBJ1-1|.
TGTGCCAGTAGTACGACAGGGTGGTTTGGAGCTTTCTTT
CASSTTGWFGAFF
>TRBV28|.|TRBJ2-1|.
TGTGCCAGCACCTTAGCAGGGCAAGGAAGGAATGAGCAGTTCTTC
CASTLAGQGRNEQFF
>TRBV5-5|.|TRBJ2-5|.
TGTGCCAGCAGCTTGAGACAGCAAGAGACCCAGTACTTC
CASSLRQQETQYF
>TRBV19|.|TRBJ1-1|.
TGTGCCAGTAGTCCTCAGGGAGACACTGAAGCTTTCTTT
CASSPQGDTEAFF
>TRBV25-1|TRBD1|TRBJ2-5|.
TGTGCCAGCAGTCCCGGGACAGGGAGGGTTGAGACCCAGTACTTC
CASSPGTGRVETQYF
>TRBV15|TRBD1|TRBJ1-1|.
TGTGCCACCAGCAGAGCATCGGGACAGGGAACTGAAGCTTTCTTT
CATSRASGQGTEAFF